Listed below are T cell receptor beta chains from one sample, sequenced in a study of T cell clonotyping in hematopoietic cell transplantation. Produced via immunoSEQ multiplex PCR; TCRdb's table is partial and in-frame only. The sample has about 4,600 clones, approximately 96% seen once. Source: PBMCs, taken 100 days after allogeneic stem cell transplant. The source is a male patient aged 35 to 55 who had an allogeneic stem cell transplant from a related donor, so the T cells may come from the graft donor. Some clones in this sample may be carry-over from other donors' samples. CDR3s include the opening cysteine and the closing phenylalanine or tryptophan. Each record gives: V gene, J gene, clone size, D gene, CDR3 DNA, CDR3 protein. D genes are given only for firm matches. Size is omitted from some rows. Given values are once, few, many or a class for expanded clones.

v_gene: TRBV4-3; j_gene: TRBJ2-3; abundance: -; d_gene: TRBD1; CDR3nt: TGCGCCAGCAGCCAGACCGGGACAGGGGGCAGTACGCAGTATTTT; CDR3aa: CASSQTGTGGSTQYF
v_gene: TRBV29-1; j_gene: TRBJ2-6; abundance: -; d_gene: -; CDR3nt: TGCAGCGTTAGCTCTGGGGCCAACGTCCTGACTTTC; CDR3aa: CSVSSGANVLTF
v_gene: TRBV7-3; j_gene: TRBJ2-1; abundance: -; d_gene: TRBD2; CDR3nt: TGTGCCAGCAGCTCCGGACTAGCGGGGGGGGACCTCAATGAGCAGTTCTTC; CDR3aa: CASSSGLAGGDLNEQFF
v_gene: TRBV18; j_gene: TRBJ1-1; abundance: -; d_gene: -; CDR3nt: TGTGCCAGCTCACCACGAATAACAGGGAAGGGGACTGAAGCTTTCTTT; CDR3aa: CASSPRITGKGTEAFF
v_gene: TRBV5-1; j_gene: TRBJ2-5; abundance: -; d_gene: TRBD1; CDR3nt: TGCGCCAGCAGCTTATCGAACAGGGGATGGGAGACCCAGTACTTC; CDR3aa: CASSLSNRGWETQYF
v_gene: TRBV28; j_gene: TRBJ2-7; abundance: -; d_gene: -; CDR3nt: TGTGCCAGCACCGGTCTTTGGGGCGAGCAGTACTTC; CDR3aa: CASTGLWGEQYF
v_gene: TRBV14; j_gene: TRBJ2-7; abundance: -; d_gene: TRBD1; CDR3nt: TGTGCCAGCAGCCGATCAGGAGGACAGGCAGCCTACGAGCAGTACTTC; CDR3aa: CASSRSGGQAAYEQYF
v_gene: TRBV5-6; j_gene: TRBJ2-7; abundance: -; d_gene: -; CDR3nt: TGTGCCAGCAGCTCGGACGGTTCCCCCTACGAGCAGTACTTC; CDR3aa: CASSSDGSPYEQYF
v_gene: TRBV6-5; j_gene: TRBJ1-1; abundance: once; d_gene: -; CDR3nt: TGTGCCAGCAGTTACTTCGGCAGAATGAACACTGAAGCTTTCTTT; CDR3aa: CASSYFGRMNTEAFF
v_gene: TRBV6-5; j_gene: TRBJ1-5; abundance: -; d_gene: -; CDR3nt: TGTGCCAGCAGTTACAGGGGAGGTCAGCCCCAGCATTTT; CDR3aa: CASSYRGGQPQHF
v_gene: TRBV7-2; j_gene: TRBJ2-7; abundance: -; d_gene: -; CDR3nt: TGTGCCAGCAGCTTCGATACCGGTTCCTACGAGCAGTACTTC; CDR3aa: CASSFDTGSYEQYF
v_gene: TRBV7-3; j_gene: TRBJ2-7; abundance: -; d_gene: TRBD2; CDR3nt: TGTGCCAGCAGCAACCAGAGACTAGCGGTGAGGAACGAGCAGTACTTC; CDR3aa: CASSNQRLAVRNEQYF
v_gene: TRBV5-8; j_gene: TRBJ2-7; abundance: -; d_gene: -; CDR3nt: TGTGCCAGCAGCTTTACGAAATACGAGCAGTACTTC; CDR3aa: CASSFTKYEQYF
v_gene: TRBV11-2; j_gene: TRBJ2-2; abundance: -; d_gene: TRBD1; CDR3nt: TGTGCCAGCAGCGGACAGGGAGAGTTGACCGGGGAGCTGTTTTTT; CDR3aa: CASSGQGELTGELFF
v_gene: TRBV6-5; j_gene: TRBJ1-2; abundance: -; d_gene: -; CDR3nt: TGTGCCAGCAGTTACGCAGGGGCGGTCTACACCTTC; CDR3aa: CASSYAGAVYTF
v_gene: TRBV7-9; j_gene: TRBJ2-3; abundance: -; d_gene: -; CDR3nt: TGTGCCAGCAGCTACAGGGGCGCGGGGGATACGCAGTATTTT; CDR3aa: CASSYRGAGDTQYF
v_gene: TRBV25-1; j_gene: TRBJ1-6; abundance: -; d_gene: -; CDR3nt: TGTGCCAGCAGGAGTTCCCGGGGACATTCACCCCTCCACTTT; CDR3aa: CASRSSRGHSPLHF
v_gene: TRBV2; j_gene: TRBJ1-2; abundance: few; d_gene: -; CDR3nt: TGTGCCAGCAGTGAATGGGCGGGCTATGGCTACACCTTC; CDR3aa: CASSEWAGYGYTF
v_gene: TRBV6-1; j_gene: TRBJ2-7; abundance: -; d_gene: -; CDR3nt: TGTGCCAGCAGTGAATTCGTTCGTTCCTACGAGCAGTACTTC; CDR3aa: CASSEFVRSYEQYF
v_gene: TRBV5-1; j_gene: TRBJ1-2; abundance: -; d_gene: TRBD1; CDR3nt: TGCGCCAGCAGCATGGGACAGGGGGCGCGCTACACCTTC; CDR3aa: CASSMGQGARYTF
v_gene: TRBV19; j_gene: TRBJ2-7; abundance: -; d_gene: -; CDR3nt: TGTGCCAGTAGTGACGGCAGCTACGAGCAGTACTTC; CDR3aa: CASSDGSYEQYF
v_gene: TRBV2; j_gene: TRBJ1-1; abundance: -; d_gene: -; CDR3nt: TGTGCCAGCACCTTGCTAGCGAACACTGAAGCTTTCTTT; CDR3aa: CASTLLANTEAFF
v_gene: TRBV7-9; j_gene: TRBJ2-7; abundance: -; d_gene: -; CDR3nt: TGTGCCAGCAGCCCGTGGGGACACTTCTACGAGCAGTACTTC; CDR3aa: CASSPWGHFYEQYF
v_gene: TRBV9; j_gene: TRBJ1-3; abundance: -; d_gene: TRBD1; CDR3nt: TGTGCCAGCAGCGTGGACAGGGCTCTGGGAAACACCATATATTTT; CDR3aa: CASSVDRALGNTIYF
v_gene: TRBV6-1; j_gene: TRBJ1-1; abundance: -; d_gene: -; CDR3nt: TGTGCCAGCAGTGAAGGCTTTTCGAACACTGAAGCTTTCTTT; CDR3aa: CASSEGFSNTEAFF
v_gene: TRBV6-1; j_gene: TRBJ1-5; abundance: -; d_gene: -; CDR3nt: TGTGCCAGCGTGCCTGGCCGTTATAGCAATCAGCCCCAGCATTTT; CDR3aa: CASVPGRYSNQPQHF
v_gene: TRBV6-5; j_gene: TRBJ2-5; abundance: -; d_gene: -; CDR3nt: TGTGCCAGCAGTTACTCATGGGGGGCTCGAGAGACCCAGTACTTC; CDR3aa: CASSYSWGARETQYF
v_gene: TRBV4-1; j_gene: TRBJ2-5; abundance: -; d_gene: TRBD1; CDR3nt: TGCGCCAGCAGCCTAATTGGGGACAGGGCGGCAGAGACCCAGTACTTC; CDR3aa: CASSLIGDRAAETQYF
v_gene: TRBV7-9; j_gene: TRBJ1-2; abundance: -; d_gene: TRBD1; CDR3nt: TGTGCCAGCAGCTCTCATTCAGGGACAGGGTCATATGGCTACACCTTC; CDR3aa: CASSSHSGTGSYGYTF
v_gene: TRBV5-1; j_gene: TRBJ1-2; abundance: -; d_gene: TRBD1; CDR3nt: TGCGCCAGCAGCTCGGGACAGGTCTATGGCTACACCTTC; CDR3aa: CASSSGQVYGYTF
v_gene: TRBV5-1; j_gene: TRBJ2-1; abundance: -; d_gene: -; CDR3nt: TGCGCCAGCAGCTTGAGCCTGATTAACTACAATGAGCAGTTCTTC; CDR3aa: CASSLSLINYNEQFF
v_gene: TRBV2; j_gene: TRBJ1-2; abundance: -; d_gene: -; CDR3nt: TGTGCCAGCAGTACCCAGACGGATTACTATGGCTACACCTTC; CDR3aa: CASSTQTDYYGYTF
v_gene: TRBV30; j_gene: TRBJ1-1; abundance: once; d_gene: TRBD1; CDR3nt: TGTGCCTGGGGGGACGAACGGGGACAGTTGAACACTGAAGCTTTCTTT; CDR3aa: CAWGDERGQLNTEAFF
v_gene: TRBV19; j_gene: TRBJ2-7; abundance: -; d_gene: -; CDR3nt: TGTGCCAGTAGTATTGAAAGCAGCCGGGTCTACCCCTACGAGCAGTACTTC; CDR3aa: CASSIESSRVYPYEQYF
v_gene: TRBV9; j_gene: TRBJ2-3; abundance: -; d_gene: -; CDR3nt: TGTGCCAGCAGCGTACCCCGATGGGGGCCGAGTACAGATACGCAGTATTTT; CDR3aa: CASSVPRWGPSTDTQYF
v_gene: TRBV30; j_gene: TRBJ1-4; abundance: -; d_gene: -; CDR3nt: TGTGCCTGGAGTGTCGGGGGGGCGGGAGAAAAACTGTTTTTT; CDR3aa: CAWSVGGAGEKLFF
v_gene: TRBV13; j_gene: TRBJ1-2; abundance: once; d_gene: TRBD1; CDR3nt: TGTGCCAGCAGCCCGGACAGGGGATTCTATGGCTACACCTTC; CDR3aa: CASSPDRGFYGYTF
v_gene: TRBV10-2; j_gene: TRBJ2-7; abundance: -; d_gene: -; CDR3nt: TGCGCCAGCAGTGATACCCCCTACGAGCAGTACTTC; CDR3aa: CASSDTPYEQYF
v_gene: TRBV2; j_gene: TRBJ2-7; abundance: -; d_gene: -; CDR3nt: TGTGCCGGAGGGGTGGGGACGGGCGAGCAGTACTTC; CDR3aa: CAGGVGTGEQYF
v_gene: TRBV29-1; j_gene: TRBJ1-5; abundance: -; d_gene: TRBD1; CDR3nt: TGCAGCGTCGCGACAGGGAATCAGCCCCAGCATTTT; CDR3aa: CSVATGNQPQHF
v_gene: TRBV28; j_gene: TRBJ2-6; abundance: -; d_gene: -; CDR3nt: TGTGCCACAACGGGGGAGGGGGCCAACGTCCTGACTTTC; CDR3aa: CATTGEGANVLTF
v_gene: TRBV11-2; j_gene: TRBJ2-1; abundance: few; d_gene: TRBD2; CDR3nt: TGTGCCAGCAGCCCGCGGACTAGCGGGAGTGGCTCCTACAATGAGCAGTTCTTC; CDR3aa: CASSPRTSGSGSYNEQFF
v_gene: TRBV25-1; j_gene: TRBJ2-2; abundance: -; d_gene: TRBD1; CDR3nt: TGTGCCAGCAGTCCGATGGGCAGGGGGCGGACGAACACCGGGGAGCTGTTTTTT; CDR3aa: CASSPMGRGRTNTGELFF
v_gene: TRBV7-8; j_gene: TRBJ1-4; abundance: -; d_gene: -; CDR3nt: TGTGCCAGCAGCCTCGTTCCTCCAAGATCAAGAATACATGAAAAACTGTTTTTT; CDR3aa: CASSLVPPRSRIHEKLFF
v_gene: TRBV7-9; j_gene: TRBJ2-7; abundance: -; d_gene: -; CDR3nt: TGTGCCAGCAGCCTTATGGGGTCCACCTACGAGCAGTACTTC; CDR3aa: CASSLMGSTYEQYF
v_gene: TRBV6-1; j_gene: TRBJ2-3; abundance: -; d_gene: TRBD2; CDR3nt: TGTGCCAGCAGTGGACGTCCCAGCGGGGGGACAGATACGCAGTATTTT; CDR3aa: CASSGRPSGGTDTQYF
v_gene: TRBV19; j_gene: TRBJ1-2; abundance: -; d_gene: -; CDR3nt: TGTGCCAGTAGTATTCTTCAGGGACACTATGGCTACACCTTC; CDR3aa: CASSILQGHYGYTF
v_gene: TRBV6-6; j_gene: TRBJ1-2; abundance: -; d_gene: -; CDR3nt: TGTGCCAGCAGTTACATCACAGGAGAAAGCTACACCTTC; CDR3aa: CASSYITGESYTF
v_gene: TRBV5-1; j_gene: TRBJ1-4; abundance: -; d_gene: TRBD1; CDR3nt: TGCGCCAGCAGCGGGACGGGACAGGGAGGGGAAAAACTGTTTTTT; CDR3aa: CASSGTGQGGEKLFF
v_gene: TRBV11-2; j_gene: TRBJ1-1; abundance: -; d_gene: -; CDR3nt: TGTGCCAGCAGCCCCAAGGGAGGGATCACTGAAGCTTTCTTT; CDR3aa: CASSPKGGITEAFF
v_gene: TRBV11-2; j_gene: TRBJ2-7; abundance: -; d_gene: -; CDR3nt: TGTGCCAGCAGCTTAGATAGAGGCTCCTACGAGCAGTACTTC; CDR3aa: CASSLDRGSYEQYF
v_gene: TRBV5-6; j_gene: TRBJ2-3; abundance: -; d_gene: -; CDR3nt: TGTGCCAGCAGTCAAGGAGGGGTCACAGATACGCAGTATTTT; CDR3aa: CASSQGGVTDTQYF
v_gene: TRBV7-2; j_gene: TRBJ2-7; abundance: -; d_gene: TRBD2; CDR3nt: TGTGCCAGCAGCTCACGACTAGCGGGTCCCTACGAGCAGTACTTC; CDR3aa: CASSSRLAGPYEQYF
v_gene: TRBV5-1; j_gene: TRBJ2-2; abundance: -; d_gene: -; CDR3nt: TGCGCCAGCAGGATTGGGGGTGCGGAGAACACCGGGGAGCTGTTTTTT; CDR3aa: CASRIGGAENTGELFF
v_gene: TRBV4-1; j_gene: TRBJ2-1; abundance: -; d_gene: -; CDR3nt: TGCGCCAGCAGCCAAGCCGGGTGGGGACAGTTCTTC; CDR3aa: CASSQAGWGQFF
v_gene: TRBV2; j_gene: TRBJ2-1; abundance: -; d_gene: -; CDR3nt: TGTGCCAGCAGTGACTCGGGGGGCCCCGGGGGTGAGCAGTTCTTC; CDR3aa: CASSDSGGPGGEQFF
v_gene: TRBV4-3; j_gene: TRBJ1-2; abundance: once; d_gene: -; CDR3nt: TGCGCCAGCAGCCAAGGGGACGGCGCAGATTATGGCTACACCTTC; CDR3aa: CASSQGDGADYGYTF
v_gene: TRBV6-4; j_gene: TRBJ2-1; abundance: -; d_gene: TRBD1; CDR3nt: TGTGCCAGCAGTGATTCCGGGACAGCTTACAATGAGCAGTTCTTC; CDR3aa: CASSDSGTAYNEQFF
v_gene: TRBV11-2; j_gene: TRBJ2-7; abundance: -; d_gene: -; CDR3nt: TGTGCCAGCAGCCACCTAGTGTCCTACGAGCAGTACTTC; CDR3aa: CASSHLVSYEQYF